The rows below give T cell receptor beta chains drawn from one sample of a study of response to subunit inactivated influenza vaccine. TCRdb processed the RT-PCR reads anew with MiXCR; each CDR3 protein has one entry. This sample has about 700,000 distinct CDR3 sequences, with approximately 15% found just once. The starting material was PBMCs from blood, obtained less than 15 days before vaccination. The receptors originated from a man aged 45-65 years who received an inactivated influenza vaccine. Each CDR3 is given with its conserved first and last residue. A D gene is named only where the DNA matches it firmly. Expanded clones get a size class; other rows say once, few or many, or leave the size out.

>TRBV7-9|TRBJ2-7|few|NA
CASSLTRDEQYF
TGTGCCAGCAGCTTAACCCGGGACGAGCAGTACTTC
>TRBV10-3|TRBJ2-1|many|NA
CAIRENNEQFF
TGTGCCATCAGAGAAAACAATGAGCAGTTCTTC
>TRBV20-1|TRBJ2-3|NA|NA
CSARFPGTDTQYF
TGCAGTGCTAGGTTCCCAGGAACAGATACGCAGTATTTT
>TRBV29-1|TRBJ1-3|few|NA
CSVGDLEHTIYF
TGCAGCGTCGGCGACTTAGAGCACACCATATATTTT
>TRBV5-5|TRBJ2-2|NA|NA
CASSLDWGGTGELFF
TGTGCCAGCAGCTTGGACTGGGGAGGCACCGGGGAGCTGTTTTTT
>TRBV28|TRBJ2-1|many|NA
CASSSSGRSFSWEQFF
TGTGCCAGCAGTTCCTCGGGACGTAGTTTTAGTTGGGAGCAGTTCTTC
>TRBV3-1|TRBJ1-1|NA|NA
CASSQDRGFEAFF
TGTGCCAGCAGCCAAGATCGGGGATTTGAAGCTTTCTTT
>TRBV11-1|TRBJ2-5|few|NA
CASSFSRAEETQYF
TGTGCCAGCAGCTTTAGTCGGGCCGAAGAGACCCAGTACTTC
>TRBV7-2|TRBJ2-1|few|TRBD2
CASSPGGGIYSYNEQFF
TGTGCCAGCAGCCCGGGGGGGGGGATATACTCCTACAATGAGCAGTTCTTC
>TRBV27|TRBJ1-2|few|NA
CASSTQGRVGYTF
TGTGCCAGCAGTACCCAAGGGAGGGTTGGCTACACCTTC
>TRBV27|TRBJ2-5|few|TRBD2
CASSPPGSGSFQETQYF
TGTGCCAGCAGTCCCCCGGGTAGCGGGAGCTTCCAAGAGACCCAGTACTTC
>TRBV7-9|TRBJ2-3|few|TRBD1
CASSLQGVSGTDTQYF
TGTGCCAGCAGCTTGCAGGGGGTGTCGGGCACAGATACGCAGTATTTT
>TRBV5-1|TRBJ2-3|many|NA
CASSLALGSADTQYF
TGCGCCAGCAGCTTGGCCTTAGGGAGCGCAGATACGCAGTATTTT
>TRBV3-1|TRBJ2-5|few|TRBD2
CASSQEPSGGSQETQYF
TGTGCCAGCAGCCAGGAACCTAGCGGGGGGTCTCAAGAGACCCAGTACTTC
>TRBV4-1|TRBJ2-3|few|TRBD1
CASSLQGQLSTDTQYF
TGCGCCAGCAGCCTACAGGGGCAGCTTAGCACAGATACGCAGTATTTT
>TRBV29-1|TRBJ1-6|many|NA
CSVSQYEGVPPLHF
TGCAGCGTTTCCCAATACGAGGGGGTTCCACCCCTCCACTTT
>TRBV9|TRBJ2-3|few|TRBD1
CASSPQTTGGDTQYF
TGTGCCAGCAGCCCACAGACGACAGGGGGAGATACGCAGTATTTT